The entry below gives a single TCR beta chain sequence along with its context. Its matching antigen is unknown. The sample belongs to a study of T cells after yellow fever vaccination. The study made its TCR cDNA through 5'RACE template switching. That step introduced a universal primer site along with UMIs. MiXCR was run by TCRdb on the 5' RACE reads, yielding one entry per CDR3 protein. Among 250,000 to 400,000 distinct CDR3 sequences, 3.5% to 4.5% were seen once, and the ten largest hold just under 20%. The V and J ends lost 0 bases and 3 bases, in that order; junction bases with no gene match: 2. The CDR3 is 15 residues long. The germline gives CDR1 LGHNA, CDR2 YSLEER. Findings of the study overall: Reappearing after the booster were most of the clones from primary vaccination (roughly 96% CD4, around 90% CD8).

The specimen was PBMCs, collected 15 days after the yellow fever booster vaccination. The sequence derives from a man between 18 and 35 years old who received the YFV17D yellow fever vaccine. This chain joins TRBV4-3 and TRBJ1-2; 9 bases line up with TRBD1. The CDR3 protein is CASSQDGTGYYGYTF. The CDR3 coding sequence is TGCGCCAGCAGCCAAGATGGGACAGGGTACTATGGCTACACCTTC.